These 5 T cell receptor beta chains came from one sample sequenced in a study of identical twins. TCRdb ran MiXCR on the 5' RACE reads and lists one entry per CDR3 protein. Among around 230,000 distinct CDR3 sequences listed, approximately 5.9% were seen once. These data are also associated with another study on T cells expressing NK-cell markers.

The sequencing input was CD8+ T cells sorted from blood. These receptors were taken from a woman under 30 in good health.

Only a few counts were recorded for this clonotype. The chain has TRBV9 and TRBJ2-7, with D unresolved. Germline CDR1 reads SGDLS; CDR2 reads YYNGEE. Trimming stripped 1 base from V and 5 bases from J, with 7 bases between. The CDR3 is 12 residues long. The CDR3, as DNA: TGTGCCAGCAGCGTACTTGATGACGAGCAGTACTTC. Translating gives CASSVLDDEQYF.

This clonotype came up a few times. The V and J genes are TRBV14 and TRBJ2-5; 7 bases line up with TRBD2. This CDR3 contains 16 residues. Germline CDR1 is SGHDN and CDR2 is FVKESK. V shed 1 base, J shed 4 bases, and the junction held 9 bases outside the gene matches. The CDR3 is CASSQVFGGRRETQYF. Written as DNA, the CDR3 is TGTGCCAGCAGCCAAGTCTTTGGCGGGAGACGAGAGACCCAGTACTTC.

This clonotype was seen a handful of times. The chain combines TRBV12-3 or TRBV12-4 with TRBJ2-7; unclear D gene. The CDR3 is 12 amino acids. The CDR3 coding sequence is TGTACAACCGGACGGATCTCCTACGAGCAGTACTTC. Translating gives CTTGRISYEQYF.

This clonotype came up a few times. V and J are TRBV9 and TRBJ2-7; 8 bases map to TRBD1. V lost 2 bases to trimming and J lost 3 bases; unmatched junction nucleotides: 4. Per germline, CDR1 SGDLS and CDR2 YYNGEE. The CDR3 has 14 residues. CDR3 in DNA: TGTGCCAGCAGCGTCGGACAGGGAAACTACGAGCAGTACTTC. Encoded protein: CASSVGQGNYEQYF. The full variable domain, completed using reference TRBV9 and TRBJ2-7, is DSGVTQTPKHLITATGQRVTLRCSPRSGDLSVYWYQQSLDQGLQFLIQYYNGEERAKGNILERFSAQQFPDLHSELNLSSLELGDSALYFCASSVGQGNYEQYFGPGTRLTVT.

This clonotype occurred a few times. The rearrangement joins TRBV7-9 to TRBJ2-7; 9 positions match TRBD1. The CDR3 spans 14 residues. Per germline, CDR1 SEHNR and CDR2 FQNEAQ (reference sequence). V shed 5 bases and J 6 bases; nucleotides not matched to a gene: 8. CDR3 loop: CASSPPGTGPEQYF. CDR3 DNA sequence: TGTGCCAGCAGCCCCCCGGGGACAGGGCCCGAGCAGTACTTC.